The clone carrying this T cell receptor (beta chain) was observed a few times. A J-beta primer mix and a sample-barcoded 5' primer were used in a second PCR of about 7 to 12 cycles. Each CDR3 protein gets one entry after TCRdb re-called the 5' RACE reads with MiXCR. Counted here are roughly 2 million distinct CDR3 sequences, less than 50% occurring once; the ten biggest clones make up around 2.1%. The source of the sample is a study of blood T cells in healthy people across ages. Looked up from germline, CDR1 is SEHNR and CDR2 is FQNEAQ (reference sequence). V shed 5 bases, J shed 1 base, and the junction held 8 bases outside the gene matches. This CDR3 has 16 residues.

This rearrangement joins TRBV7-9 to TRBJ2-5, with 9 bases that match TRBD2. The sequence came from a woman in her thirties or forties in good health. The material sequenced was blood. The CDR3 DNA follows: TGTGCCAGCAGCAAGAGGTCTAGCGGGGTCCAAGAGACCCAGTACTTC. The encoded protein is CASSKRSSGVQETQYF.